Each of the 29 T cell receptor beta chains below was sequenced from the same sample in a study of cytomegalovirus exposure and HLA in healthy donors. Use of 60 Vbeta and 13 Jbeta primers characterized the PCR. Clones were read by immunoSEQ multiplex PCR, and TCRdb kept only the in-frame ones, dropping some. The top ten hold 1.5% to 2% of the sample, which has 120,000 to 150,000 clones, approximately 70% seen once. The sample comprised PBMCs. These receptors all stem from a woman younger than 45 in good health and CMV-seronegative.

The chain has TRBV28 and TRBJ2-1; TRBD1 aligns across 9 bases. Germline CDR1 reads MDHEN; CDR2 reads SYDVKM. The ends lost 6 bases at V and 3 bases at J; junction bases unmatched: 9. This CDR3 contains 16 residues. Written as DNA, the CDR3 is TGTGCCAGCAGGGATACGGACAGGGGACTCTACAATGAGCAGTTCTTC. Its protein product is CASRDTDRGLYNEQFF.

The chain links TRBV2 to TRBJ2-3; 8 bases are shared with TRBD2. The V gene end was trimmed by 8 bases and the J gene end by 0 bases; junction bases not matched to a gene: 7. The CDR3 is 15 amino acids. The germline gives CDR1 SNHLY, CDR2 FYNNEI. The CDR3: CASGALAVSTDTQYF. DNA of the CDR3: TGTGCCAGCGGAGCACTAGCGGTTAGCACAGATACGCAGTATTTT.

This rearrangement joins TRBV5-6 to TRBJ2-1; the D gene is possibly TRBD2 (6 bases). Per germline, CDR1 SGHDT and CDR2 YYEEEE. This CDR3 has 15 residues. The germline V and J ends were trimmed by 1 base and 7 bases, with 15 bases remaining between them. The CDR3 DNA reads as TGTGCCAGCAGCTTGCGCCTAGGGGAGGTGAATGAGCAGTTCTTC. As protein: CASSLRLGEVNEQFF.

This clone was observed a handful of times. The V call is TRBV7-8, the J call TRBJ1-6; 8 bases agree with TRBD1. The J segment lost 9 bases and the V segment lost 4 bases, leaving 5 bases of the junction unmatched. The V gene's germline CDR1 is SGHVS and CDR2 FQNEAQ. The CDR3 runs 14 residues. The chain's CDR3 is CASSSDRVSSPLHF. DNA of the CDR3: TGTGCCAGCAGCTCGGACAGGGTCTCTTCACCCCTCCACTTT.

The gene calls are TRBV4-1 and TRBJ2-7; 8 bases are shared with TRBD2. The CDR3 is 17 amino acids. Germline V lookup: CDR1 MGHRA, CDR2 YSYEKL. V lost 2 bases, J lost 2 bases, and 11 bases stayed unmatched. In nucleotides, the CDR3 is TGCGCCAGCAGCCAACCACCTGACACGGGACTAGCCTACGAGCAGTACTTC. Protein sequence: CASSQPPDTGLAYEQYF.

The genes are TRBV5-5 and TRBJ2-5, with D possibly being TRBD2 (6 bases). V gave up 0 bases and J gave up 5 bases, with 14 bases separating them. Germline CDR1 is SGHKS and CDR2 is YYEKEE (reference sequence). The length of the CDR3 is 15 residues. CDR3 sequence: CASSLEGTAEETQYF. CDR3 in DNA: TGTGCCAGCAGCTTGGAAGGGACTGCGGAGGAGACCCAGTACTTC.

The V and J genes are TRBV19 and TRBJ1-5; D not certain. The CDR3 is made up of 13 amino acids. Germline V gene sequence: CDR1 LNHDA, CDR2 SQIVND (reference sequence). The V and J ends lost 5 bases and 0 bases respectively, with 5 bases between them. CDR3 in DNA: TGTGCCAGTAGTCGAGGTAGCAATCAGCCCCAGCATTTT. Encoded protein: CASSRGSNQPQHF.

The CDR3 region has the DNA TGTGCCAGCAGCCCCACGGGACAGGGGGGTGTGGGCACCTTC. This sequence encodes CASSPTGQGGVGTF. The rearrangement links TRBV9 to TRBJ1-2, with TRBD1 matching 11 bases. The CDR3 is made up of 14 amino acids. CDR1 and CDR2 from the germline V gene are SGDLS and YYNGEE. V trimming: 4 bases; J trimming: 13 bases; junction bases outside the gene matches: 12. Complete variable domain (other parts from reference TRBV9 and TRBJ1-2): DSGVTQTPKHLITATGQRVTLRCSPRSGDLSVYWYQQSLDQGLQFLIQYYNGEERAKGNILERFSAQQFPDLHSELNLSSLELGDSALYFCASSPTGQGGVGTFGSGTRLTVV.

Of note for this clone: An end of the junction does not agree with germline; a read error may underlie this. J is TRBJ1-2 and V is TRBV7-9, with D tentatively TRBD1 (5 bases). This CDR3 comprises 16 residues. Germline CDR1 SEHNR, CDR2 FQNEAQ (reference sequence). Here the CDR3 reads CSSSFGGTGANYGYTF. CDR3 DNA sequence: TGTTCCAGCAGCTTCGGCGGGACGGGAGCTAACTATGGCTACACCTTC.

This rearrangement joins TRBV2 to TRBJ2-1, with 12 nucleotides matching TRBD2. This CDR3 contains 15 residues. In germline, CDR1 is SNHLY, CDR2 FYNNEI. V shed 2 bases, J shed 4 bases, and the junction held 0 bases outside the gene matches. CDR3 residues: CASSETSGGYNEQFF. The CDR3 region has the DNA TGTGCCAGCAGTGAAACTAGCGGGGGGTACAATGAGCAGTTCTTC.

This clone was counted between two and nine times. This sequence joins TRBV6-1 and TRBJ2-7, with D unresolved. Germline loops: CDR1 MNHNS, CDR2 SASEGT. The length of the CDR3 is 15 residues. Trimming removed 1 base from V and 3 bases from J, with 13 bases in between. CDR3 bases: TGTGCCAGCAGTGAAGTGGCTGGAAGAGGCTACGAGCAGTACGTC. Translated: CASSEVAGRGYEQYV.

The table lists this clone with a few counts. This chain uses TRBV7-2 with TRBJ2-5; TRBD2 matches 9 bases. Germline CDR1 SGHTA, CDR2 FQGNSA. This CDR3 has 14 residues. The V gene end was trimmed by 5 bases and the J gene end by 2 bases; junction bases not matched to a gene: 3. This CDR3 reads CASSQAGGQETQYF. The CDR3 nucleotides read TGTGCCAGCAGCCAAGCGGGAGGACAAGAGACCCAGTACTTC. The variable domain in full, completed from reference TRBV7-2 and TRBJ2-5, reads GAGVSQSPSNKVTEKGKDVELRCDPISGHTALYWYRQSLGQGLEFLIYFQGNSAPDKSGLPSDRFSAERTGGSVSTLTIQRTQQEDSAVYLCASSQAGGQETQYFGPGTRLLVL.

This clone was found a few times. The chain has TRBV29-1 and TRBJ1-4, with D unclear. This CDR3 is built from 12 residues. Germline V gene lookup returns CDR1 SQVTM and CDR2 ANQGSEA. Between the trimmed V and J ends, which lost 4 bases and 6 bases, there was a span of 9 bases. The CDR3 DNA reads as TGCAGCGTTGCCCACCCGGATGAAAAACTGTTTTTT. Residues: CSVAHPDEKLFF.

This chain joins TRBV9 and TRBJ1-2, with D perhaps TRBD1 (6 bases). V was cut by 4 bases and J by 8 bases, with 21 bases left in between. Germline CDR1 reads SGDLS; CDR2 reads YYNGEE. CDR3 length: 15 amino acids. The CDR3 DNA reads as TGTGCCAGCAGCTACGAAGAACAGGGATATAAAGGCTACACCTTC. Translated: CASSYEEQGYKGYTF.

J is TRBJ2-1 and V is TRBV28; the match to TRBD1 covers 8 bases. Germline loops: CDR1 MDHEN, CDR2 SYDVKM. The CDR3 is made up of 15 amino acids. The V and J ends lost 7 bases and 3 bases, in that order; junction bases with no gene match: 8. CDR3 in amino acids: CASTRDRGSYNEQFF. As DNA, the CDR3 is TGTGCCAGCACCCGAGACAGGGGTAGCTACAATGAGCAGTTCTTC.

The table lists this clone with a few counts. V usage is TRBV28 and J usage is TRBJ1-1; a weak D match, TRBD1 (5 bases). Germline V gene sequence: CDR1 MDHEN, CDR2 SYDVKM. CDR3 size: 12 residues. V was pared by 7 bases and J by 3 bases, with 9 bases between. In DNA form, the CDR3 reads TGTGCCAGCAACCCGGGGGACACTGAAGCTTTCTTT. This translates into CASNPGDTEAFF.

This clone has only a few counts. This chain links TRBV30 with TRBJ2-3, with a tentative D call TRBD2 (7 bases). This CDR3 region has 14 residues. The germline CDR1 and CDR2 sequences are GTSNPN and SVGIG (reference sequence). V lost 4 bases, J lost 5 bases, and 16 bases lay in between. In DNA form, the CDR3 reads TGTGCCTGGAAGAGGGGGGGCCAATTAGATACGCAGTATTTT. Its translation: CAWKRGGQLDTQYF.

The CDR3 nucleotides read TGTGCCAGCAGTTCAGGGTCCAATCAGCCCCAGCATTTT. Its protein product is CASSSGSNQPQHF. This sequence joins TRBV28 and TRBJ1-5; maybe TRBD1 (5 bases). Trimming removed 4 bases at V and 3 bases at J, with 7 bases between. CDR1 and CDR2 from the germline V gene are MDHEN and SYDVKM. The CDR3 extends over 13 amino acids. The complete variable domain, with remaining parts taken from reference TRBV28 and TRBJ1-5, reads DVKVTQSSRYLVKRTGEKVFLECVQDMDHENMFWYRQDPGLGLRLIYFSYDVKMKEKGDIPEGYSVSREKKERFSLILESASTNQTSMYLCASSSGSNQPQHFGDGTRLSIL.

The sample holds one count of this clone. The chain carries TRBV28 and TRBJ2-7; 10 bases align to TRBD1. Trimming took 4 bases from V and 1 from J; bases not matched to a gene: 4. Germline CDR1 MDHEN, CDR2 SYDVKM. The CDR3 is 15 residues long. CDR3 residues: CASSYPGQGSYEQYF. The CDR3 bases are TGTGCCAGCAGTTATCCGGGACAGGGGTCCTACGAGCAGTACTTC.

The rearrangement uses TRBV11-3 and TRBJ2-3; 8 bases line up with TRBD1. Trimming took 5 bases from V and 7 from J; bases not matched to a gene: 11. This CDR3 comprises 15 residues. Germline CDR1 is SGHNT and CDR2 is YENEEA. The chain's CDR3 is CASSPGTGVINTQYF. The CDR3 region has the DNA TGTGCCAGCAGCCCCGGGACAGGAGTTATTAATACGCAGTATTTT.

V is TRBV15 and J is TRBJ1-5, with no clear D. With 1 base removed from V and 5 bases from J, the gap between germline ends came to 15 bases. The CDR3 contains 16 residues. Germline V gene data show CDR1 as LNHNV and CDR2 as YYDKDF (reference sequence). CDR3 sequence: CATSRARRASDQPQHF. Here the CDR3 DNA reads TGTGCCACCAGCAGAGCTAGGCGAGCGAGCGATCAGCCCCAGCATTTT.

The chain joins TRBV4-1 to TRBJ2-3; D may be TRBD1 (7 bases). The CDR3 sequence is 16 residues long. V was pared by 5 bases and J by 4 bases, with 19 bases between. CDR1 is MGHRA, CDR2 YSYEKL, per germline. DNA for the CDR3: TGCGCCAGCAGCGCGGGACAGACAGGGATGCCAGATACGCAGTATTTT. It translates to CASSAGQTGMPDTQYF.

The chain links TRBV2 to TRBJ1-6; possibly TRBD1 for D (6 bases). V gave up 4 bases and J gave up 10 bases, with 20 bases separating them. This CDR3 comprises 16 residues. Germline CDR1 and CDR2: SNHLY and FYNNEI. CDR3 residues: CASSAGTGRAGSPLHF. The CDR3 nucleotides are TGTGCCAGCAGTGCCGGAACAGGGCGGGCAGGGTCACCCCTCCACTTT.

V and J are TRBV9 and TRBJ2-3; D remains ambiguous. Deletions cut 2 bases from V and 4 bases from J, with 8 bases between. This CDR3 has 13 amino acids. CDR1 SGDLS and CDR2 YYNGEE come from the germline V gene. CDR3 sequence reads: CASSVSHSDTQYF. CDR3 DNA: TGTGCCAGCAGCGTTTCCCACTCAGATACGCAGTATTTT.

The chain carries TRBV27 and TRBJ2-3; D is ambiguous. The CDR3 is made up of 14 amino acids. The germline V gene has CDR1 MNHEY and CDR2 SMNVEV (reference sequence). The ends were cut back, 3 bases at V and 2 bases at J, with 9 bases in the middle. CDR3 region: CASSFLAHTDTQYF. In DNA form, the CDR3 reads TGTGCCAGCAGTTTCCTCGCGCACACAGATACGCAGTATTTT.

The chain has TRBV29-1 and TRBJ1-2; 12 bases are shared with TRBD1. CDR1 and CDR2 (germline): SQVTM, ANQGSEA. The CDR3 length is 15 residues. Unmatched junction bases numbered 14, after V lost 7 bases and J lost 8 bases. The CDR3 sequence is CSDYYRDRGRGGYTF. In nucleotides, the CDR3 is TGCAGCGACTATTACCGGGACAGGGGGCGCGGAGGCTACACCTTC.

CDR3 protein: CASSLASSGESDPDTQYF. DNA of the CDR3: TGTGCCAGCAGCTTAGCGTCTAGCGGGGAGTCGGACCCAGATACGCAGTATTTT. V gene TRBV7-9 combines with J gene TRBJ2-3; 9 positions match TRBD2. The CDR3 loop spans 18 amino acids. Germline V gene sequence: CDR1 SEHNR, CDR2 FQNEAQ (reference sequence). The ends lost 0 bases at V and 4 bases at J; junction bases unmatched: 11.

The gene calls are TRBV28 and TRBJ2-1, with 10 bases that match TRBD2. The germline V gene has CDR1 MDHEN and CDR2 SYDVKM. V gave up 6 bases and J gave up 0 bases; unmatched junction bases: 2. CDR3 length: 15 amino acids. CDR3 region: CASRAGGSSYNEQFF. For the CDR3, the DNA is TGTGCCAGCAGAGCGGGGGGGTCCTCCTACAATGAGCAGTTCTTC.

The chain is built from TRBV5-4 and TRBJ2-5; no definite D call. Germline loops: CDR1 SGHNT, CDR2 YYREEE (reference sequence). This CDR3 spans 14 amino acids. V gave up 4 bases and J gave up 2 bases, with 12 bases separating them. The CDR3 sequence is CASSKNPSQETQYF. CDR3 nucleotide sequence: TGTGCCAGCAGCAAAAACCCGAGTCAAGAGACCCAGTACTTC.